Shown below are 25 T cell receptor beta chains from a single sample sequenced in a study of shared T cell receptors in the human thymus. The table came from immunoSEQ multiplex PCR; TCRdb's copy has only in-frame clones and leaves some out. The sample shows 600,000 or so clones, 80% to 90% of them seen only once. The data were also submitted as part of a second study, on human thymus T cells.

Sequencing was done on a sample of thymocytes. The receptor set was obtained from a boy in the first two years of life with a congenital heart defect.

This rearrangement joins TRBV5-1 to TRBJ2-3, with D maybe TRBD2 (5 bases). Trimming stripped 8 bases from V and 4 bases from J, with 20 bases between. The CDR3 contains 15 residues. In germline, CDR1 is SGHRS, CDR2 YFSETQ. CDR3 sequence: CARTELPSIADTQYF. DNA for the CDR3: TGCGCCAGAACCGAGTTGCCTAGCATCGCAGATACGCAGTATTTT.

The genes are TRBV29-1 and TRBJ2-7; TRBD1 is a possible D gene (5 bases). The ends were cut back, 0 bases at V and 6 bases at J, with 12 bases in the middle. Germline V gives CDR1 SQVTM, CDR2 ANQGSEA. The CDR3 sequence is 13 residues long. This CDR3 is CSVEDTRAGEQYF. As DNA, the CDR3 is TGCAGCGTTGAAGATACCAGGGCTGGCGAGCAGTACTTC.

The chain recombines TRBV30 with TRBJ2-3; TRBD2 is a possible D gene (5 bases). Looked up from germline, CDR1 is GTSNPN and CDR2 is SVGIG (reference sequence). V lost 3 bases to trimming and J lost 6 bases, with 13 bases between them. The CDR3 consists of 13 residues. The CDR3 nucleotides are TGTGCCTGGAGAATAGGTTTAGCGGATACGCAGTATTTT. Protein: CAWRIGLADTQYF.

This rearrangement joins TRBV9 to TRBJ1-4, with 7 bases lining up with TRBD1. This CDR3 has 15 amino acids. Germline loops: CDR1 SGDLS, CDR2 YYNGEE. With 0 bases clipped from V and 5 bases from J, the junction kept 4 bases outside the gene matches. CDR3: CASSVEQGENEKLFF. In nucleotides, the CDR3 is TGTGCCAGCAGCGTAGAGCAGGGGGAAAATGAAAAACTGTTTTTT. Combining the CDR3 with reference TRBV9 and TRBJ1-4 gives the whole variable domain DSGVTQTPKHLITATGQRVTLRCSPRSGDLSVYWYQQSLDQGLQFLIQYYNGEERAKGNILERFSAQQFPDLHSELNLSSLELGDSALYFCASSVEQGENEKLFFGSGTQLSVL.

The CDR3: CASSQPGQAYEQYF. CDR3 DNA: TGTGCCAGCAGCCAACCGGGACAGGCCTACGAGCAGTACTTC. The chain uses TRBV4-2 and TRBJ2-7, with 8 positions matching TRBD1. The ends lost 2 bases at V and 2 bases at J; junction bases unmatched: 2. Per the germline V gene, CDR1 is LGHNA and CDR2 is YNFKEQ. CDR3 length: 14 residues.

V usage is TRBV19 and J usage is TRBJ2-2; 8 bases are shared with TRBD1. Germline loops: CDR1 LNHDA, CDR2 SQIVND (reference sequence). V lost 6 bases and J lost 3; bases outside the gene matches: 15. The CDR3 totals 18 residues. As DNA, the CDR3 is TGTGCCAGTAGCCACGGGGCAGGGGGCATGACGGACACCGGGGAGCTGTTTTTT. Translated, it gives CASSHGAGGMTDTGELFF.

This chain joins TRBV27 and TRBJ1-1, with D uncertain. Germline CDR1 and CDR2: MNHEY and SMNVEV (reference sequence). Between the trimmed V and J ends, which lost 5 bases and 0 bases, there was a span of 10 bases. This CDR3 comprises 14 residues. CDR3 coding DNA: TGTGCCAGCAGTCCAACAGCCATGAACACTGAAGCTTTCTTT. Amino acid sequence: CASSPTAMNTEAFF.

The rearrangement uses TRBV5-1 and TRBJ2-3, with a weak D call TRBD1 (6 bases). CDR1 SGHRS and CDR2 YFSETQ come from the germline V gene. The CDR3 has 16 residues. The V and J ends lost 0 bases and 3 bases respectively, with 14 bases between them. CDR3 loop: CASSLVGGQGTDTQYF. The CDR3 nucleotides are TGCGCCAGCAGCTTGGTTGGCGGGCAGGGGACAGATACGCAGTATTTT.

The rearrangement joins TRBV4-3 to TRBJ2-3; 14 bases match TRBD2. Germline lookup yields CDR1 LGHNA and CDR2 YSLEER. This CDR3 contains 17 residues. V lost 4 bases and J lost 2; bases outside the gene matches: 5. CDR3 DNA sequence: TGCGCCAGCAGCCCACGGACTAGCGGGGGGCCCACAGATACGCAGTATTTT. Its translation: CASSPRTSGGPTDTQYF.

The rearrangement uses TRBV5-6 and TRBJ1-3; possible D gene TRBD1, 5 bases. V was cut by 3 bases and J by 4 bases, with 20 bases left in between. CDR3 length: 17 amino acids. CDR1 is SGHDT, CDR2 YYEEEE, per germline. CDR3 nucleotide sequence: TGTGCCAGCAGCTCGACCACAGGCGGCAACACAGGAAACACCATATATTTT. Translating it yields CASSSTTGGNTGNTIYF.

This sequence joins TRBV11-1 and TRBJ2-7, with a weak D call TRBD1 (5 bases). The CDR3 sequence is 14 residues long. Germline V lookup: CDR1 SGHAT, CDR2 FQDESV (reference sequence). Trimming cost V 3 bases and J 1 base, with 10 bases left between them. The CDR3 sequence is CASSLLNRSYEQYF. The CDR3 coding sequence is TGTGCCAGCAGCTTGTTGAACAGGTCCTACGAGCAGTACTTC.

The CDR3 DNA reads as TGTGCCAGCAGCGTATGGCCTAGCGGGAGGGCCCGCGCAGATACGCAGTATTTT. Translation gives CASSVWPSGRARADTQYF. V is TRBV9 and J is TRBJ2-3; 12 bases align to TRBD2. The V gene end was trimmed by 1 base and the J gene end by 4 bases; junction bases not matched to a gene: 10. Germline CDR1 reads SGDLS; CDR2 reads YYNGEE. The CDR3 sequence is 18 residues long.

The chain is built from TRBV19 and TRBJ1-5; D is possibly TRBD1 (5 bases). Per germline, CDR1 LNHDA and CDR2 SQIVND (reference sequence). Trimming removed 6 bases from V and 1 base from J, with 13 bases in between. The CDR3 has 15 amino acids. DNA of the CDR3: TGTGCCAGTAGGTCTAGGGGTCGGAGCAATCAGCCCCAGCATTTT. This translates into CASRSRGRSNQPQHF. Full variable domain (rest looked up from reference TRBV19 and TRBJ1-5): DGGITQSPKYLFRKEGQNVTLSCEQNLNHDAMYWYRQDPGQGLRLIYYSQIVNDFQKGDIAEGYSVSREKKESFPLTVTSAQKNPTAFYLCASRSRGRSNQPQHFGDGTRLSIL.

This clone was detected only once. The V and J genes are TRBV19 and TRBJ1-5; D possibly corresponds to TRBD1 (5 bases). This CDR3 is 13 amino acids long. CDR1 is LNHDA, CDR2 SQIVND, per germline (reference sequence). The V and J ends lost 7 bases and 4 bases respectively, with 11 bases between them. CDR3: CASNPQGNQPQHF. CDR3 bases: TGTGCCAGTAATCCGCAGGGAAATCAGCCCCAGCATTTT.

The rearrangement uses TRBV28 and TRBJ1-5, with D possibly matching TRBD1 (5 bases). The CDR3 is 15 amino acids. V lost 4 bases and J 6 bases, leaving 16 bases between the germline ends. Germline V gene sequence: CDR1 MDHEN, CDR2 SYDVKM. CDR3 amino acids: CASSSAGVLGQPQHF. The CDR3 DNA reads TGTGCCAGCAGTTCTGCGGGGGTTTTAGGTCAGCCCCAGCATTTT.

The chain couples TRBV28 to TRBJ1-5; TRBD1 matches at 7 bases. Unmatched junction bases numbered 9, after V lost 6 bases and J lost 1 base. The CDR3 has 16 amino acids. Looked up from germline, CDR1 is MDHEN and CDR2 is SYDVKM. CDR3 nucleotides: TGTGCCAGCAGCCTCTTTGAGGACAGGAGCAATCAGCCCCAGCATTTT. It translates to CASSLFEDRSNQPQHF.

This chain links TRBV15 with TRBJ2-1; 11 positions match TRBD2. Germline V gives CDR1 LNHNV, CDR2 YYDKDF (reference sequence). The ends lost 3 bases at V and 5 bases at J; junction bases unmatched: 3. The CDR3 extends over 15 amino acids. Written as DNA, the CDR3 is TGTGCCACCAGCAGTCGACTAGCGGGAAACAATGAGCAGTTCTTC. It translates to CATSSRLAGNNEQFF.

The chain is built from TRBV4-3 and TRBJ2-1; 8 positions match TRBD1. The junction had 13 bases not matched to a gene; V was cut back by 3 bases and J by 0 bases. This CDR3 has 19 amino acids. Per the germline V gene, CDR1 is LGHNA and CDR2 is YSLEER. CDR3 in DNA: TGCGCCAGCAGCCACGAGGGACAGGTCCATTTTAGCTCCTACAATGAGCAGTTCTTC. This gives the protein CASSHEGQVHFSSYNEQFF.

The chain carries TRBV7-3 and TRBJ2-1, with TRBD1 matching over 10 bases. The CDR3 consists of 16 residues. Germline CDR1 is SGHTA and CDR2 is FQGTGA. J lost 1 base, V lost 5 bases, and 5 bases had no gene match. DNA for the CDR3: TGTGCCAGCAGCCCCCGGGACAGGGGTTCCTACAATGAGCAGTTCTTC. The encoded protein is CASSPRDRGSYNEQFF.

The chain uses TRBV5-4 and TRBJ1-2, with a weak D call TRBD1 (5 bases). Germline CDR1 is SGHNT and CDR2 is YYREEE (reference sequence). Trimming shortened V by 3 bases and J by 2 bases, and 8 bases separated the two germline ends. The CDR3 totals 13 residues. The CDR3 nucleotides read TGTGCCAGCAGCTACGACAGAAACTATGGCTACACCTTC. This sequence encodes CASSYDRNYGYTF.

In its sample, this clone was seen a few times. This chain uses TRBV28 with TRBJ2-6, with 9 bases aligning to TRBD2. The CDR3 consists of 15 residues. The junction had 6 bases not matched to a gene; V was cut back by 6 bases and J by 6 bases. The germline V gene encodes CDR1 MDHEN and CDR2 SYDVKM. This CDR3 is CASREAGGVANVLTF. The CDR3 DNA follows: TGTGCCAGCAGGGAAGCGGGGGGAGTGGCCAACGTCCTGACTTTC.

The chain recombines TRBV4-1 with TRBJ1-5; D unresolved. V lost 3 bases and J 3 bases, leaving 21 bases between the germline ends. The CDR3 contains 18 residues. The germline V gene encodes CDR1 MGHRA and CDR2 YSYEKL. The CDR3 DNA is TGCGCCAGCAGCCAGGGAGGACGCCTTGGGAGACACAATCAGCCCCAGCATTTT. The encoded protein is CASSQGGRLGRHNQPQHF.

The chain recombines TRBV28 with TRBJ1-2; 10 bases align to TRBD1. Germline assignment: CDR1 MDHEN and CDR2 SYDVKM. The CDR3 loop spans 17 amino acids. V shed 4 bases and J 5 bases; nucleotides not matched to a gene: 13. The CDR3 sequence: CASSSPDRTGGRYGYTF. The DNA for the CDR3 is TGTGCCAGCAGTTCCCCCGACCGGACAGGGGGGCGGTATGGCTACACCTTC.

The chain combines TRBV14 with TRBJ2-7; 11 bases align to TRBD1. Per germline, CDR1 SGHDN and CDR2 FVKESK. This CDR3 has 17 amino acids. V gave up 4 bases and J gave up 4 bases; unmatched junction bases: 12. CDR3 sequence (DNA): TGTGCCAGCAGCCCCACCGGAAGGACAGGGGGCATATACGAGCAGTACTTC. This translates into CASSPTGRTGGIYEQYF.

The chain has TRBV19 and TRBJ1-2; TRBD1 matches at 8 bases. In germline, CDR1 is LNHDA, CDR2 SQIVND (reference sequence). The V segment lost 0 bases and the J segment 8 bases; nucleotides outside the gene matches: 8. The CDR3 has 15 amino acids. As DNA, the CDR3 is TGTGCCAGTAGTATAGAGACAGGGGTACCCTACGGCTACACCTTC. It translates to CASSIETGVPYGYTF.